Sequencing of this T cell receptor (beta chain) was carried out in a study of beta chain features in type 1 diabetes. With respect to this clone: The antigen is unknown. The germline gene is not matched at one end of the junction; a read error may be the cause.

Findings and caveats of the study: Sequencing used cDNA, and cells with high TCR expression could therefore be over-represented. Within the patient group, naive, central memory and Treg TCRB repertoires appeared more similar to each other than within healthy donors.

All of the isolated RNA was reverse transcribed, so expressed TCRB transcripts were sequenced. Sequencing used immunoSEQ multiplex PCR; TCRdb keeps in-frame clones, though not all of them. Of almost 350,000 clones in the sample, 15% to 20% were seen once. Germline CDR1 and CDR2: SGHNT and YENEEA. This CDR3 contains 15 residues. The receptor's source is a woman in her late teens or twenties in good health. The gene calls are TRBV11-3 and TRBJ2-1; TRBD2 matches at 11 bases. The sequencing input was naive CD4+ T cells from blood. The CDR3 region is CASSSYYPTSGIGIF. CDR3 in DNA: TGTGCCAGCAGCTCCTACTACCCGACTAGCGGGATAGGGATCTTC.